Listed below are T cell receptor beta chains from one sample, sequenced in a study of blood T cell repertoires in COVID-19. Some clones are missing from TCRdb's copy, which holds only in-frame ones; the method was immunoSEQ multiplex PCR. The sample carries a few hundred thousand clones, over 75% recorded once. Sample: peripheral blood. The receptor source for this set is a woman in her 50s who had recovered from COVID-19. Both conserved end residues are part of each CDR3. The D gene is left open where the match is weak. For some rows the clone size is stated as once, few or many, or as a class when expanded; others skip it.

d_call	clone_size	j_call	v_call	cdr3_aa	cdr3_nt
.	once	TRBJ2-2	TRBV7-2	CASSLQGTGELFF	TGTGCCAGCAGCTTACAGGGCACCGGGGAGCTGTTTTTT
.	.	TRBJ2-7	TRBV4-3	CASSQDLRGGLEQYF	TGCGCCAGCAGCCAAGATTTGAGAGGAGGCTTAGAGCAGTACTTC
TRBD2	.	TRBJ2-7	TRBV19	CASSLGLAKAYEQYF	TGTGCCAGTAGTCTGGGACTAGCGAAGGCCTACGAGCAGTACTTC
TRBD1	.	TRBJ1-5	TRBV28	CASSSPGGSGVQPQHF	TGTGCCAGCAGTTCCCCAGGGGGGTCCGGGGTTCAACCCCAGCATTTT
.	few	TRBJ1-6	TRBV7-8	CASSLAQGNSPLHF	TGTGCCAGCAGCTTAGCGCAGGGTAATTCACCCCTCCACTTT
.	.	TRBJ2-1	TRBV13	CASSLGPNNEQFF	TGTGCCAGCAGCCTGGGGCCTAACAATGAGCAGTTCTTC
TRBD1	.	TRBJ2-2	TRBV9	CASSIGQGELTGELFF	TGTGCCAGCAGCATCGGACAGGGCGAACTTACCGGGGAGCTGTTTTTT
.	.	TRBJ1-1	TRBV24-1	CATSDPQGPNTEAFF	TGTGCCACCAGTGATCCACAGGGTCCGAACACTGAAGCTTTCTTT
TRBD1	.	TRBJ2-2	TRBV4-1	CASSHRGQGTGELFF	TGCGCCAGCAGCCACCGCGGACAGGGGACCGGGGAGCTGTTTTTT
TRBD1	.	TRBJ2-7	TRBV7-2	CASSPTGTGAGYEQYF	TGTGCCAGCAGTCCTACCGGGACAGGGGCAGGGTACGAGCAGTACTTC
TRBD2	.	TRBJ2-2	TRBV18	CASYAPLAGGHTGELFF	TGTGCCAGCTATGCCCCTCTAGCGGGAGGCCACACCGGGGAGCTGTTTTTT
.	.	TRBJ2-7	TRBV29-1	CSVARGRFGGYEQYF	TGCAGCGTTGCCCGTGGACGATTCGGAGGGTACGAGCAGTACTTC
TRBD1	.	TRBJ2-7	TRBV11-3	CASSPRQGFYEQYF	TGTGCCAGCAGCCCCCGACAGGGGTTCTACGAGCAGTACTTC
TRBD1	once	TRBJ1-3	TRBV6-5	CASSPATGFGNTIYF	TGTGCCAGCAGCCCAGCGACAGGGTTCGGAAACACCATATATTTT
.	once	TRBJ2-1	TRBV4-2	CASSQDLLNEQFF	TGTGCCAGCAGCCAAGATTTGCTAAATGAGCAGTTCTTC
.	.	TRBJ2-7	TRBV3-1/TRBV3-2	CASSPYGTELIEQYF	TGTGCCAGCAGCCCGTATGGGACTGAGTTGATCGAGCAGTACTTC
TRBD1	.	TRBJ2-3	TRBV2	CASRRDRDTDTQYF	TGTGCCAGCAGACGGGACAGGGACACAGATACGCAGTATTTT
TRBD1	once	TRBJ1-1	TRBV3-1/TRBV3-2	CASRGDRLYTEAFF	TGTGCCAGCAGGGGGGACAGGCTCTACACTGAAGCTTTCTTT
TRBD1	.	TRBJ2-7	TRBV5-1	CASSETGPYEQYF	TGCGCCAGCAGCGAGACAGGGCCCTACGAGCAGTACTTC
.	.	TRBJ1-5	TRBV6-5	CASSPTVSNQPQHF	TGTGCCAGCAGTCCCACAGTTAGCAATCAGCCCCAGCATTTT
TRBD1	few	TRBJ2-7	TRBV27	CASSLPGQGNEQYF	TGTGCCAGCAGTTTACCGGGACAGGGCAACGAGCAGTACTTC
.	.	TRBJ1-1	TRBV3-1/TRBV3-2	CASSHDGGEAFF	TGTGCCAGCAGCCACGATGGAGGGGAAGCTTTCTTT
TRBD1	.	TRBJ1-4	TRBV19	CASGYRGEGEKLFF	TGTGCCAGTGGGTACAGGGGAGAGGGTGAAAAACTGTTTTTT
TRBD2	.	TRBJ2-5	TRBV5-5	CASRLLGTSGKETQYF	TGTGCCAGCAGACTTCTAGGGACTAGCGGGAAGGAGACCCAGTACTTC
.	.	TRBJ2-1	TRBV5-1	CASSLEAGRNEQFF	TGCGCCAGCAGCTTGGAGGCAGGAAGGAATGAGCAGTTCTTC
TRBD1	.	TRBJ1-1	TRBV19	CASSWTGIDTEAFF	TGTGCCAGTAGCTGGACAGGGATTGACACTGAAGCTTTCTTT
TRBD2	.	TRBJ2-2	TRBV29-1	CSVPNPGTSGGVGELFF	TGCAGCGTACCAAATCCCGGGACTAGCGGGGGTGTCGGGGAGCTGTTTTTT
.	.	TRBJ2-2	TRBV10-3	CAISELPDTGELFF	TGTGCCATCAGTGAGTTACCGGACACCGGGGAGCTGTTTTTT
TRBD2	.	TRBJ2-2	TRBV20-1	CSASFRGVTGELFF	TGCAGTGCTAGTTTCCGGGGGGTCACCGGGGAGCTGTTTTTT
TRBD1	.	TRBJ2-3	TRBV5-4	CASSTGGLITDTQYF	TGTGCCAGCAGCACAGGGGGCTTGATCACAGATACGCAGTATTTT
.	.	TRBJ1-4	TRBV4-3	CASSQVRQGGEKLFF	TGCGCCAGCAGCCAAGTGCGGCAGGGAGGCGAAAAACTGTTTTTT
.	.	TRBJ2-7	TRBV18	CASSPDRSYEQYF	TGTGCCAGCTCACCCGACAGGTCCTACGAGCAGTACTTC
.	.	TRBJ1-5	TRBV30	CAWSGGGSNQPQHF	TGTGCCTGGAGCGGGGGGGGAAGCAATCAGCCCCAGCATTTT
.	.	TRBJ2-1	TRBV10-3	CAISDRTTSSYNEQFF	TGTGCCATCAGTGACAGGACTACGAGCTCCTACAATGAGCAGTTCTTC
TRBD2	.	TRBJ2-2	TRBV9	CASSVSGRAGGELFF	TGTGCCAGCAGCGTTAGCGGGAGGGCAGGCGGGGAGCTGTTTTTT
.	.	TRBJ1-3	TRBV28	CASRSTIQDYPGNTIYF	TGTGCCAGCAGGTCTACGATTCAGGACTACCCTGGAAACACCATATATTTT
TRBD2	.	TRBJ2-7	TRBV7-2	CASKGTSGSTYEQYF	TGTGCCAGCAAAGGGACTAGCGGTTCAACCTACGAGCAGTACTTC
TRBD1	.	TRBJ2-7	TRBV5-1	CASSLEGTGEIGQYF	TGCGCCAGCAGCTTGGAAGGGACAGGGGAAATAGGGCAGTACTTC
.	.	TRBJ2-7	TRBV14	CASSPLLGILYEQYF	TGTGCCAGCAGCCCCCTACTGGGCATCCTCTACGAGCAGTACTTC
TRBD2	.	TRBJ2-1	TRBV11-3	CASSYGGRNEQFF	TGTGCCAGCAGCTATGGCGGGAGGAATGAGCAGTTCTTC
TRBD2	.	TRBJ2-5	TRBV2	CASSFLAGAQETQYF	TGTGCCAGCAGTTTCCTAGCGGGGGCCCAAGAGACCCAGTACTTC
.	.	TRBJ1-2	TRBV20-1	CRPTQGSGYTF	TGCAGGCCTACTCAGGGTTCGGGCTACACCTTC
.	.	TRBJ1-2	TRBV3-1/TRBV3-2	CASSQDQVRRIGYTF	TGTGCCAGCAGCCAAGATCAGGTCCGCAGGATCGGTTACACCTTC
.	.	TRBJ1-2	TRBV15	CATSRGQYYGYTF	TGTGCCACCAGCAGAGGACAATACTATGGCTACACCTTC
.	.	TRBJ1-1	TRBV28	CASTTGKFEAFF	TGTGCCAGCACAACAGGGAAGTTTGAAGCTTTCTTT